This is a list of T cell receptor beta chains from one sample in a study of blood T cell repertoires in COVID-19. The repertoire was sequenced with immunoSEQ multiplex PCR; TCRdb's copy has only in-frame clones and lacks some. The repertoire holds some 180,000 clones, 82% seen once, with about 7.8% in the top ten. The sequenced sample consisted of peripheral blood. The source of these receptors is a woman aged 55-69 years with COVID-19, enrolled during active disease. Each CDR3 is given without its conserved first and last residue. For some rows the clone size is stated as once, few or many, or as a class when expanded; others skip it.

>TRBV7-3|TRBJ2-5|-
ASSFRFGETQY
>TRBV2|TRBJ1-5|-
ASSDSGSNQPQH
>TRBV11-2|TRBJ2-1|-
ASSLGLASGNEQF
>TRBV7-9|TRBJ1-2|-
ASSLLQPANYGYT
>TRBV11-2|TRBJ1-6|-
ASSFTGWNSPLH
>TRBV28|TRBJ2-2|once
ASSPTRLAGATGELF
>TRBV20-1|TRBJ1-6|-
SASPANSPLH
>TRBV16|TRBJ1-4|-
ASSPRGRNEKLF
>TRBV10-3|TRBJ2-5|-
AISKNRGAQETQY
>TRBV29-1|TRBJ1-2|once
SVGADPTEGYT
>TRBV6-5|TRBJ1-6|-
ATGAGAGPLH
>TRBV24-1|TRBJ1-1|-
ATSLGRGEAF
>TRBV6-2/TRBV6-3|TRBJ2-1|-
ASTPWGRFRGEQF
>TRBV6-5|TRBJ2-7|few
ASIETGGYNEQY
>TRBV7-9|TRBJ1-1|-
ASSPGITEAF
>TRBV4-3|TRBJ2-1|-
ASSQENGSPYNEQF
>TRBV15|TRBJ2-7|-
ATSREGGAYEQY
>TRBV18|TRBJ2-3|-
ASSPLATITSTDTQY
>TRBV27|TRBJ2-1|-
ASSPEEGPYNEQF
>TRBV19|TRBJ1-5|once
ASSSPSSNQPQH
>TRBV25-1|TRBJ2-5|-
ASRGRQGMQTQY
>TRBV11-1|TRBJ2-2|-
ASSFDRGAVSY
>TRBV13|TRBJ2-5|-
ASSQYQETQY
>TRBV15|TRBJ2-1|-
ATSRLGLAGSYEQF
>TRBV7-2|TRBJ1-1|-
ASSLTGRDTEAF
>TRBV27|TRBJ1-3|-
ASSLRSGNTIY